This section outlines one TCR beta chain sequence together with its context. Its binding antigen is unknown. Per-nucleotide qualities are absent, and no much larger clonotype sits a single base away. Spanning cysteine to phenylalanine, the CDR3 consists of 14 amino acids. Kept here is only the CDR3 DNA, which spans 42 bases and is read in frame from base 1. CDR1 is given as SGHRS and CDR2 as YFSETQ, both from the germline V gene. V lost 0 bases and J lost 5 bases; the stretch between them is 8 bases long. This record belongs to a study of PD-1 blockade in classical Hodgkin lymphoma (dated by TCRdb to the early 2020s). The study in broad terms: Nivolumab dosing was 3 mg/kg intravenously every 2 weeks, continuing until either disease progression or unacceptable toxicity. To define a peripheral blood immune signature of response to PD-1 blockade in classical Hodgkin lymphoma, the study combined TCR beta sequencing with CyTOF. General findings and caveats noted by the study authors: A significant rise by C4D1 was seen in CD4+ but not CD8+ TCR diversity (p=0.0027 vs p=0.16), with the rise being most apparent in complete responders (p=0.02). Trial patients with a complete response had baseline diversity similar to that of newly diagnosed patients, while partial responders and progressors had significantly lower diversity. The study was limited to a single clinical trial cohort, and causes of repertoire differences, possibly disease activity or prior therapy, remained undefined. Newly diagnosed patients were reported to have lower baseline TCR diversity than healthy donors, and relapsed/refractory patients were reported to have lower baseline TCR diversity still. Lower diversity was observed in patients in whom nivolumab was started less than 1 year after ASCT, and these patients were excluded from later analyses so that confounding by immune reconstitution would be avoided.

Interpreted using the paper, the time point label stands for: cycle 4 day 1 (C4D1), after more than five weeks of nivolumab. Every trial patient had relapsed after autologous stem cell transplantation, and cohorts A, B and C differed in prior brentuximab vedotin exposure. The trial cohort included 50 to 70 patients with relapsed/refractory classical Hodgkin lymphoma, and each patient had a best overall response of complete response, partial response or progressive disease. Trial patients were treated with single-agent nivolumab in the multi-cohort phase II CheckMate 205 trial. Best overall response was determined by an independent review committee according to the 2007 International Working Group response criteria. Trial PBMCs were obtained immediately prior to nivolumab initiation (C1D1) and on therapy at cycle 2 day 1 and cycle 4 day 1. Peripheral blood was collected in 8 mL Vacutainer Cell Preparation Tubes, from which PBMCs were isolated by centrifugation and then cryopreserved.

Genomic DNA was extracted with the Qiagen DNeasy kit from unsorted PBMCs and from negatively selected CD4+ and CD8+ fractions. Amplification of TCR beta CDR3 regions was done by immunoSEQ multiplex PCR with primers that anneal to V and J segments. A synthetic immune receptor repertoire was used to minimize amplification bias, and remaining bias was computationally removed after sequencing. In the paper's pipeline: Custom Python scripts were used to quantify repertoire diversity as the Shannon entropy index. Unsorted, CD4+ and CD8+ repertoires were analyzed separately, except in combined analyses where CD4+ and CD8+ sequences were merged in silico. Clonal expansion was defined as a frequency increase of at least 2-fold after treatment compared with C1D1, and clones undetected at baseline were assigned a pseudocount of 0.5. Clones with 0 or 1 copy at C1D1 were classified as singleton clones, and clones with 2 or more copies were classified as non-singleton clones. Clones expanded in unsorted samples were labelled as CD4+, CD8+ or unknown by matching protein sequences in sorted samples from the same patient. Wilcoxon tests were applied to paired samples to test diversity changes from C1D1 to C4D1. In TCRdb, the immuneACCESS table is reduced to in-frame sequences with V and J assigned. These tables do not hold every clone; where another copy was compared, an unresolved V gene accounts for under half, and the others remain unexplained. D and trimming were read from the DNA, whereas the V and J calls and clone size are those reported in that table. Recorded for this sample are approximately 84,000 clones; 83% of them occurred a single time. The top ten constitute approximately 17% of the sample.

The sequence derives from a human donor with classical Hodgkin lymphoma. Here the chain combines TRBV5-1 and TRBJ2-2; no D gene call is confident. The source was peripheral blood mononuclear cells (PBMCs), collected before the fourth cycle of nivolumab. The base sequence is TGCGCCAGCAGCTTGGCCGGAGCTACCGGGGAGCTGTTTTTT. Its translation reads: CASSLAGATGELFF.